These 5 T cell receptor beta chains came from one sample sequenced in a study of shared clonotypes between healthy human individuals. Profiling relied on immunoSEQ multiplex PCR, and the TCRdb table lists in-frame clones only, not all of them. Among 1,500,000 or so clones listed, 98% were seen once. Source material: naive CD4+ T cells sorted from blood. Subset meaning: CD45RA+ positively selected. These receptors originate from a man aged 25 to 40 in good health.

V usage is TRBV5-1 and J usage is TRBJ2-7, with D perhaps TRBD1 (7 bases). This CDR3 has 14 amino acids. Germline values: CDR1 SGHRS, CDR2 YFSETQ. Trimming stripped 0 bases from V and 5 bases from J, with 12 bases between. CDR3 protein: CASSLALRGDEQYF. CDR3 sequence (DNA): TGCGCCAGCAGCTTGGCGCTCAGGGGGGACGAGCAGTACTTC.

This chain uses TRBV11-2 with TRBJ2-6, with 10 bases fitting TRBD1. The V gene end was trimmed by 4 bases and the J gene end by 1 base; junction bases not matched to a gene: 10. The CDR3 covers 19 residues. Germline V lookup: CDR1 SGHAT, CDR2 FQNNGV. The CDR3 reads CASSSLRRDRGSGANVLTF. The CDR3 DNA is TGTGCCAGCAGCTCACTTAGGAGGGACAGGGGTTCTGGGGCCAACGTCCTGACTTTC.

This clone was found a few times. Different DNA sequences within this sample yield the same CDR3. This sequence joins TRBV7-9 and TRBJ2-7, with TRBD2 identical over 13 bases. The CDR3 contains 15 residues. Germline V CDR1 and CDR2: SEHNR, FQNEAQ (reference sequence). Germline trimming cut 5 bases from V and 3 bases from J; bases unmatched to any gene: 4. The CDR3 bases are TGTGCCAGCAGCCCCCGGACTAGCGGGAGCTACGAGCAGTACTTC. It encodes CASSPRTSGSYEQYF. Full variable domain (outside the CDR3, taken from reference TRBV7-9 and TRBJ2-7): DTGVSQNPRHKITKRGQNVTFRCDPISEHNRLYWYRQTLGQGPEFLTYFQNEAQLEKSRLLSDRFSAERPKGSFSTLEIQRTEQGDSAMYLCASSPRTSGSYEQYFGPGTRLTVT.

The gene calls are TRBV5-1 and TRBJ2-7; either TRBD1 or TRBD2 may fit D (7 bases each). This CDR3 comprises 13 residues. Trimming took off 4 bases at V and 6 bases at J, with 14 bases between the two ends. The germline gives CDR1 SGHRS, CDR2 YFSETQ. The CDR3 sequence: CASSARGGPEQYF. The DNA of the CDR3 is TGCGCCAGCAGCGCCAGGGGGGGACCCGAGCAGTACTTC.

The chain links TRBV10-3 to TRBJ2-1, with 8 bases fitting TRBD2. Germline assignment: CDR1 ENHRY and CDR2 SYGVKD. There are 15 residues in the CDR3. The trim removed 6 bases at V and 5 bases at J, leaving 9 bases unmatched. CDR3 sequence (DNA): TGTGCCATCAGCCGGGCGGGAGGCGCCAACAATGAGCAGTTCTTC. Translating gives CAISRAGGANNEQFF.